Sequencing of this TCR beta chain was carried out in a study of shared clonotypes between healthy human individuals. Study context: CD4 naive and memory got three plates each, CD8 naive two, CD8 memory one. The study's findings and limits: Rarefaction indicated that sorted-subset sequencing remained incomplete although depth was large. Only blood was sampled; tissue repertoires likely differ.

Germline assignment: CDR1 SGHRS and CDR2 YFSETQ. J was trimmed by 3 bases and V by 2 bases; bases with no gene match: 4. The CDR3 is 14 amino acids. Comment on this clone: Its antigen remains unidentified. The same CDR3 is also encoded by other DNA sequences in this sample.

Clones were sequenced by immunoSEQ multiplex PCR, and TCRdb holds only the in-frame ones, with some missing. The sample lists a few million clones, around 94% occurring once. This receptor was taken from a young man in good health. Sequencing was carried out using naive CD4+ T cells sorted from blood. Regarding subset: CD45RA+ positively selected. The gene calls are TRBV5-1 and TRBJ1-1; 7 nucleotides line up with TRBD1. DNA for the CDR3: TGCGCCAGCAGCTTAAGGACAGGAGACACTGAAGCTTTCTTT. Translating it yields CASSLRTGDTEAFF.